This T cell receptor beta chain originates from a study of identifying expanded T cells in peripheral blood. CDR3 length equals 17 residues. Per the germline V gene, CDR1 is SEHNR and CDR2 is FQNEAQ (reference sequence). Trimming pared 2 bases from V and 0 bases from J, leaving 13 bases between. Whole-study results and caveats: Over about two and four weeks, about 15 and 18 clones changed, versus more than 1 between replicates. Variance in clone template counts between roughly two-week samples significantly increased with total template count across all healthy donors.

Comment on this clone: What it binds is not known.

Profiling relied on immunoSEQ multiplex PCR, and the TCRdb table lists in-frame clones only, not all of them. The data show about 94,000 clones, roughly 90% seen once. During the collection period, no donor immune events like infections were recorded. The TCR comes from a person aged 18-70 years in good health. The V and J genes are TRBV7-9 and TRBJ1-4; D ambiguous. The sequencing sample was made of blood. CDR3 protein: CASSLFLGEATNEKLFF. CDR3 bases: TGTGCCAGCAGCTTATTCCTTGGGGAAGCAACTAATGAAAAACTGTTTTTT.